This T cell receptor (beta chain) was captured by sequencing in a study of T cell repertoires in cytomegalovirus infection. Across the whole study: Well-studied HLA-B-restricted epitopes and recently identified HLA-C-restricted epitopes of CMV were both used in the study.

This clonotype was observed a handful of times. Its target is unknown. Overall study results and limits: Within the response measured ex vivo, HLA-C-restricted CMV-specific TCR beta clonotypes were dominant.

TCRdb fed the reads into MiXCR, producing one record per CDR3 protein. Here the sample spans approximately 310,000 distinct CDR3 sequences, 25% being singletons. The CDR3 covers 16 residues. Looked up from germline, CDR1 is SEHNR and CDR2 is FQNEAQ (reference sequence). Trimming removed 2 bases from V and 7 bases from J; junction bases left unmatched: 10. The sequence derives from a human donor in good health (CMV status not recorded). Some clones in this sample may be carry-over from other donors' samples. V usage is TRBV7-9 and J usage is TRBJ2-1; 8 nucleotides line up with TRBD2. The specimen comprised cultured PBMCs, sampled from culture after CMV antigen stimulation. This CDR3 reads CASSLKSGRVDNEQFF. In nucleotides, the CDR3 is TGTGCCAGCAGCTTAAAGAGCGGGAGAGTGGATAATGAGCAGTTCTTC.